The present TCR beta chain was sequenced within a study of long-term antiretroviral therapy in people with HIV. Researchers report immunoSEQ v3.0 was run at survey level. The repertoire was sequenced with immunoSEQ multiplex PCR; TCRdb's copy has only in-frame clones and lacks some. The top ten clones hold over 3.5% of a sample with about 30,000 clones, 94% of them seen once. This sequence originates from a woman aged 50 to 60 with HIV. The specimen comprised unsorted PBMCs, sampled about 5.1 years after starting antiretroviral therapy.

The DNA for the CDR3 is TGTGCCAGCTTAGGGCCGGGTCCGACTAACTATGGCTACACCTTC. As protein: CASLGPGPTNYGYTF. The chain recombines TRBV27 with TRBJ1-2, with D unclear. Per the germline V gene, CDR1 is MNHEY and CDR2 is SMNVEV (reference sequence). V was pared by 8 bases and J by 0 bases, with 16 bases between. The CDR3 runs 15 residues.